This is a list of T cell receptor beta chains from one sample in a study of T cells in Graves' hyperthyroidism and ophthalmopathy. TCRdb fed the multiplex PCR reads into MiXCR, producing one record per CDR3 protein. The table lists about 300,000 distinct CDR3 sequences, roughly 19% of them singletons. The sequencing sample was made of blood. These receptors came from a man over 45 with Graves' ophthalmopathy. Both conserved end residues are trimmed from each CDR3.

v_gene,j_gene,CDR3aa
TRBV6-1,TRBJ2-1,ALRSRGHRTVNEQF
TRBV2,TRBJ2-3,ASRLRLAEDSTDTQY
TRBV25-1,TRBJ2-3,ASRDGYTDTQY
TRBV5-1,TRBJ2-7,ASSSSGTMQY
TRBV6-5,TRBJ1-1,ASSYSGQQNTEAF
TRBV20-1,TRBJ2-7,SVMAGREYEQY
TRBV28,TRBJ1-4,ASSFGGGTNEKLF
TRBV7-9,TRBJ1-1,ASSQTEAEAF
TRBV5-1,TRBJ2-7,ASSLAGGSGGEQY
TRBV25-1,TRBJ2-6,ASSERQARSPGANVLT
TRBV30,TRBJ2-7,AWSATGTGSYEQY
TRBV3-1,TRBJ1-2,ASSHQVPANYGYT
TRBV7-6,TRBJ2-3,ASSLDVAGAADTQY
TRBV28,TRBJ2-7,ASRGTYEQY
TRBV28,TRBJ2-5,ASSPRTSGSEETQY
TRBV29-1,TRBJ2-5,SGTASGLSETQY
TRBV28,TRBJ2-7,ASSPLRSEQY
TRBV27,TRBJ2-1,ASTERGEGRTPSRHEQF
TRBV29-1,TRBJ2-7,SVGLAGVPYEQY
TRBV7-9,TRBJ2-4,ASSLEPLAKNIQY
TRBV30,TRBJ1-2,AWSRRGNYGYT
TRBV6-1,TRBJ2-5,ASSELAGDQETQY
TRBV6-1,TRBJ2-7,ASTGTDRSSYEQY
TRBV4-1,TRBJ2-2,ASSQDGGRELF
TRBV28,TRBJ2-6,ASSSGSQDSGANVLT
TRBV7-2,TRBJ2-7,ASSLIDSIYEQY
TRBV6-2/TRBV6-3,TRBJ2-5,ASALGGGVKTQY
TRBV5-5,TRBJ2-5,ASSPRTLQETQY
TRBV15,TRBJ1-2,ATSRDGSPLGYT
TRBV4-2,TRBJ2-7,ASSQPVGLASSEQY
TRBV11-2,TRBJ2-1,ASSLTHDVDEQF
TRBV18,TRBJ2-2,ASSPGKPRGGELF
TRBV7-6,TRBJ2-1,ASSLLLASYNEQF
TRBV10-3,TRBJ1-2,AARGARNYGYT
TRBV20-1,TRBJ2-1,SALQGLTGHEQF
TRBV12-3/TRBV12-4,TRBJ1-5,ASSFGHNQPQH
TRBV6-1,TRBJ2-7,ASRLAGIYEQY
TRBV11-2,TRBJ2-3,ASSTPGLAGGTDTQY
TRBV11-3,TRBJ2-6,ASSSGQVVSGANVLT
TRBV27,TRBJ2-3,ASSLQARSRTDTQY